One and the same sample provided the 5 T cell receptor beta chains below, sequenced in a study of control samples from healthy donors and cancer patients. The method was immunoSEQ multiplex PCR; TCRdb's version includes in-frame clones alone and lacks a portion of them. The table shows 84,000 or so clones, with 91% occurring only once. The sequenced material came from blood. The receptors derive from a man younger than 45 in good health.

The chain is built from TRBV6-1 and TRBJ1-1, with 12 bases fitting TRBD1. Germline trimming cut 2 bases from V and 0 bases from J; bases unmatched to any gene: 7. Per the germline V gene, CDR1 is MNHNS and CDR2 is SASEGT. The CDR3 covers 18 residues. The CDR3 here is CASSETGTGGRMNTEAFF. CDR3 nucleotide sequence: TGTGCCAGCAGTGAAACCGGGACAGGGGGCCGAATGAACACTGAAGCTTTCTTT.

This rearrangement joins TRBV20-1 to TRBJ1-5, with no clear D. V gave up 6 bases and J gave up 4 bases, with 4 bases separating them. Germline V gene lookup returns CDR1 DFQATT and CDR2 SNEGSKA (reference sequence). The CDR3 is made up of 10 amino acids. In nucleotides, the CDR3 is TGCAGTGCGGGGAATCAGCCCCAGCATTTT. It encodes CSAGNQPQHF.

The CDR3: CASRQGQQLGGYTF. Written as DNA, the CDR3 is TGTGCCAGCAGGCAGGGACAGCAGCTTGGGGGCTACACCTTC. The chain carries TRBV9 and TRBJ1-2, with 7 bases fitting TRBD1. The CDR3 length is 14 residues. CDR1 and CDR2 from the germline V gene are SGDLS and YYNGEE. The trim removed 5 bases at V and 8 bases at J, leaving 12 bases unmatched.

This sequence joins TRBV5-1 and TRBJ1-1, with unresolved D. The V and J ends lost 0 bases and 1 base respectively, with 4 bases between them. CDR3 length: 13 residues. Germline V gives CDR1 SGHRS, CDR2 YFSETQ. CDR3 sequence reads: CASSLGSNTEAFF. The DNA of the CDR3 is TGCGCCAGCAGCTTGGGTTCGAACACTGAAGCTTTCTTT.

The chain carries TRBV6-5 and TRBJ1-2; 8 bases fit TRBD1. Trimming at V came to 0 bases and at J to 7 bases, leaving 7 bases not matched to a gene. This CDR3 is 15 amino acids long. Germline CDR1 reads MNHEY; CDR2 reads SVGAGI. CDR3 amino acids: CASSYSRTGNGGYTF. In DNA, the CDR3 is TGTGCCAGCAGTTACTCGCGGACAGGGAACGGTGGCTACACCTTC.